Each of the 28 T cell receptor beta chains below was sequenced from the same sample in a study of CXCR3-negative and CXCR3-positive naive CD8 T cells (dated by TCRdb to about 2019). Reads for this sample came from a NextSeq 550. The Human TCR Profiling Kit (MiLaboratory) was used to prepare UMI-labeled 5' RACE TRB cDNA libraries. After TCRdb reprocessed the reads, each CDR3 protein sequence was kept as one row, without DNA. The table held for this sample gives about 86,000 distinct CDR3 sequences. Nearly 0.85% of the sample belongs to the ten largest clones. Their antigens remain unidentified. Here is what the overall study found, with its caveats: TRB CDR3s from CXCR3-positive naive cells showed higher hydrophobicity (lower Kidera factor 4), lower energy, and higher strength and volume indices than CXCR3-negative naive cells.

The specimen was naive CXCR3+ CD8+ T cells from blood. Reading the label with the study, this specimen's cell subset or site is: CD45RO-CCR7+CD27+CD95- naive CD8+ T cells expressing CXCR3 (TNR3+). The receptors shown here come from a human donor in good health. Some clones in this sample may be carry-over from other donors' samples.

CDR3 residues: CASSLTGRPGEQYF. V usage is TRBV27 and J usage is TRBJ2-7; absent DNA, TCRdb's TRBD1 call cannot be checked. CDR1 and CDR2 (germline): MNHEY, SMNVEV (reference sequence). The CDR3 consists of 14 residues.

The rearrangement links TRBV18 to TRBJ2-1; TCRdb calls TRBD1, which cannot be checked without DNA. This CDR3 comprises 12 residues. CDR1 and CDR2 (germline): KGHSH, LQKENI. CDR3 region: CASSLGQREQFF.

Here the CDR3 reads CASSPTGGPDSYNEQFF. V and J are TRBV7-6 and TRBJ2-1; no DNA is available, so the TRBD2 call from TCRdb remains unchecked. Per the germline V gene, CDR1 is SGHVS and CDR2 is FNYEAQ. The CDR3 covers 17 residues.

The rearrangement links TRBV29-1 to TRBJ1-1; TCRdb's D call of TRBD1 is untestable without DNA. The CDR3 runs 14 residues. CDR1 and CDR2 from the germline V gene are SQVTM and ANQGSEA. The CDR3 sequence: CSVEEGEGRTEAFF.

This chain links TRBV7-6 with TRBJ1-6; TCRdb's D call, TRBD1, is unchecked because there is no DNA. CDR1 is SGHVS, CDR2 FNYEAQ, per germline. The CDR3 extends over 11 amino acids. The CDR3 protein is CASSYGGPLHF.

This chain connects TRBV20-1 to TRBJ2-7; the D call from TCRdb, TRBD2, cannot be confirmed without DNA. CDR1 is DFQATT and CDR2 is SNEGSKA in the germline V gene (reference sequence). This CDR3 is built from 14 residues. CDR3 in amino acids: CSASSVPSSYEQYF.

The V call is TRBV14, the J call TRBJ1-1. The CDR3 length is 12 residues. CDR1 is SGHDN and CDR2 is FVKESK in the germline V gene. The CDR3 sequence is CASSQDAGEAFF. The full variable domain, rest sourced from reference TRBV14 and TRBJ1-1, is EAGVTQFPSHSVIEKGQTVTLRCDPISGHDNLYWYRRVMGKEIKFLLHFVKESKQDESGMPNNRFLAERTGGTYSTLKVQPAELEDSGVYFCASSQDAGEAFFGQGTRLTVV.

The chain has TRBV4-1 and TRBJ2-3. This CDR3 contains 15 residues. Germline-derived CDR1 and CDR2 are MGHRA and YSYEKL. This CDR3 is CASSQTAYGTDTQYF.

CDR3 sequence reads: CASSLDGWGNQPQHF. This chain links TRBV7-9 with TRBJ1-5. The CDR3 has 15 residues. Germline lookup yields CDR1 SEHNR and CDR2 FQNEAQ (reference sequence). Together with reference TRBV7-9 and TRBJ1-5, the CDR3 gives the full variable domain: DTGVSQNPRHKITKRGQNVTFRCDPISEHNRLYWYRQTLGQGPEFLTYFQNEAQLEKSRLLSDRFSAERPKGSFSTLEIQRTEQGDSAMYLCASSLDGWGNQPQHFGDGTRLSIL.

This rearrangement joins TRBV12-3 or TRBV12-4 to TRBJ1-4; TCRdb names TRBD1, which stays unverified in the absence of DNA. The CDR3 contains 16 residues. The CDR3: CASSAVRGGGYEKLFF.

The V and J genes are TRBV6-2 or TRBV6-3 and TRBJ2-3; TCRdb picks TRBD1, but there is no DNA to check that call. Germline CDR1 and CDR2: MNHEY and SVGEGT. The CDR3 has 14 residues. The CDR3 loop reads CASSRGLATDTQYF.

V gene TRBV29-1 combines with J gene TRBJ2-7; there is no DNA to check the TCRdb D call of TRBD1. From germline, CDR1 is SQVTM and CDR2 ANQGSEA. This CDR3 is built from 13 residues. The CDR3 is CSVEDRGTYEQYF.

The gene calls are TRBV4-3 and TRBJ2-7; TCRdb reports TRBD1, a call that lacks DNA to check it against. This CDR3 is 13 amino acids long. Germline CDR1 is LGHNA and CDR2 is YSLEER. The CDR3 reads CASSQEVRGEQYF.

The J gene is TRBJ2-7, the V gene TRBV29-1. The CDR3 is made up of 13 amino acids. The germline V gene encodes CDR1 SQVTM and CDR2 ANQGSEA. The chain's CDR3 is CSVGGGELYEQYF.

The chain is built from TRBV6-2 or TRBV6-3 and TRBJ2-2; the D gene TCRdb calls, TRBD1, cannot be checked with no DNA. CDR3 length: 15 amino acids. Germline loops: CDR1 MNHEY, CDR2 SVGEGT. CDR3: CASSAGDRETGELFF.

The rearrangement links TRBV4-1 to TRBJ2-1. The CDR3 has 13 residues. Germline loops: CDR1 MGHRA, CDR2 YSYEKL. CDR3 region: CASGQEWDNEQFF.

The gene calls are TRBV20-1 and TRBJ2-7; checking the TCRdb D call of TRBD1 is not possible without DNA. Germline values: CDR1 DFQATT, CDR2 SNEGSKA (reference sequence). The length of the CDR3 is 15 residues. CDR3 residues: CSASPSRARIHEQYF.

V is TRBV7-8 and J is TRBJ2-2; the TCRdb D gene call, TRBD2, has no DNA to confirm it. The CDR3 runs 15 residues. From germline, CDR1 is SGHVS and CDR2 FQNEAQ. CDR3 residues: CASFTGQINTGELFF.

The genes are TRBV4-3 and TRBJ2-3; TCRdb calls TRBD2, which cannot be checked without DNA. The CDR3 is 18 residues long. Germline V lookup: CDR1 LGHNA, CDR2 YSLEER. This CDR3 reads CASSQDWVLAGGTDTQYF.

The chain links TRBV6-1 to TRBJ1-5; TCRdb outputs TRBD1, but without DNA this stays unchecked. Germline CDR1 and CDR2: MNHNS and SASEGT. CDR3 length: 15 amino acids. The CDR3 here is CASSWTGDTLQPQHF.

The CDR3 sequence: CASSSHWVAGGYNEQFF. The gene calls are TRBV5-1 and TRBJ2-1; TCRdb's assignment of TRBD2 cannot be checked, as there is no DNA. CDR3 size: 17 residues. Germline CDR1 reads SGHRS; CDR2 reads YFSETQ.

The chain couples TRBV4-3 to TRBJ1-1; the D call from TCRdb, TRBD1, cannot be confirmed without DNA. Germline CDR1 reads LGHNA; CDR2 reads YSLEER. This CDR3 has 18 amino acids. The CDR3 here is CASSQDKGPVPGNTEAFF.

The CDR3 sequence: CASFRQGTYNSPLHF. This rearrangement joins TRBV28 to TRBJ1-6; the D call from TCRdb, TRBD1, cannot be confirmed without DNA. Germline values: CDR1 MDHEN, CDR2 SYDVKM. CDR3 length: 15 amino acids.

The V and J genes are TRBV5-5 and TRBJ2-3. CDR1 is SGHKS, CDR2 YYEKEE, per germline (reference sequence). The CDR3 is 14 residues long. The chain's CDR3 is CASSLASVTDTQYF.

The gene calls are TRBV20-1 and TRBJ2-7; the D gene TCRdb calls, TRBD1, cannot be checked with no DNA. Germline loops: CDR1 DFQATT, CDR2 SNEGSKA (reference sequence). CDR3 size: 13 residues. The CDR3 sequence: CSATPGQGWEQYF.

The genes are TRBV27 and TRBJ2-7. The CDR3 loop spans 15 amino acids. CDR1 is MNHEY and CDR2 is SMNVEV in the germline V gene (reference sequence). The CDR3 is CASSLRQYGSYEQYF.

The rearrangement links TRBV4-2 to TRBJ2-1. CDR3 length: 13 amino acids. The germline CDR1 and CDR2 sequences are LGHNA and YNFKEQ. The CDR3 protein is CASSPTPDNEQFF.

This chain connects TRBV28 to TRBJ2-5; TCRdb's D call of TRBD2 is untestable without DNA. CDR1 and CDR2 (germline): MDHEN, SYDVKM. The CDR3 length is 13 residues. The CDR3 sequence: CASKLAAQETQYF.